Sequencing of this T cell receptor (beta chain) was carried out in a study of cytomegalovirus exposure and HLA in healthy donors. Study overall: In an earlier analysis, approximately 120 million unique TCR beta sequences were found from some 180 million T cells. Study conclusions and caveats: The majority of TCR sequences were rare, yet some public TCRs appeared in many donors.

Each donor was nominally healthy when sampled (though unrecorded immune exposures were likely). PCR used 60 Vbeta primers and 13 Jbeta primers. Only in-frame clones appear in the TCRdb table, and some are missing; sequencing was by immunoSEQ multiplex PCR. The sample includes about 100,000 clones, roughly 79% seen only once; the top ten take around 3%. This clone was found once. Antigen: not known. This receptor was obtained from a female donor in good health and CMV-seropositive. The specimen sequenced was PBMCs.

The CDR3 coding sequence is TGTGCCAGCAGCGAAGATAGCAGGACAGGGGGCTTTGGTTCACCCCTCCACTTT. Its translation is CASSEDSRTGGFGSPLHF. The V call is TRBV13, the J call TRBJ1-6, with TRBD1 identical over 11 bases. Germline assignment: CDR1 PRHDT and CDR2 FYEKMQ (reference sequence). This CDR3 contains 18 residues. The J segment lost 9 bases and the V segment lost 5 bases, leaving 15 bases of the junction unmatched.